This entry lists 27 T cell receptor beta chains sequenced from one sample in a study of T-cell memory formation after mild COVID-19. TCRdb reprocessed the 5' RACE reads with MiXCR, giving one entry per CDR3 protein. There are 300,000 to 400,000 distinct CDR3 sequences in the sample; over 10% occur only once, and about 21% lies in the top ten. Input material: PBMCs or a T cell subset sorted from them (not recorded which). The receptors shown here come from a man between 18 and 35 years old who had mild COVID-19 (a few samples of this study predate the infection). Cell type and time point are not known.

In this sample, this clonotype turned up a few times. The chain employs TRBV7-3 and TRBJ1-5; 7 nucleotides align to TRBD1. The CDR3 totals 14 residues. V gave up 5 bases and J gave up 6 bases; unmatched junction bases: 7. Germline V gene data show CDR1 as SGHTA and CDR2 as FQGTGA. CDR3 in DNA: TGTGCCAGCAGCACACGACAGGGTGGTCAGCCCCAGCATTTT. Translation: CASSTRQGGQPQHF.

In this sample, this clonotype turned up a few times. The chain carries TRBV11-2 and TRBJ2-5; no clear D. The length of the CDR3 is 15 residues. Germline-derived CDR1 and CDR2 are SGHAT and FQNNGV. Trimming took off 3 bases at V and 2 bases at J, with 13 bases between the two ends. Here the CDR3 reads CASSLPPLGQETQYF. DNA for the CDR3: TGTGCCAGCAGCTTGCCCCCCCTTGGACAAGAGACCCAGTACTTC.

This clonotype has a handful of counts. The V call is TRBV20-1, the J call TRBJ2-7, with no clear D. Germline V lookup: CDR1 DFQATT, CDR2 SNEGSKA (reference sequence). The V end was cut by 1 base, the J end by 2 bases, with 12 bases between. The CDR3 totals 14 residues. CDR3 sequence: CSARVPTDTYEQYF. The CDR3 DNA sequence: TGCAGTGCTAGAGTCCCAACAGATACCTACGAGCAGTACTTC.

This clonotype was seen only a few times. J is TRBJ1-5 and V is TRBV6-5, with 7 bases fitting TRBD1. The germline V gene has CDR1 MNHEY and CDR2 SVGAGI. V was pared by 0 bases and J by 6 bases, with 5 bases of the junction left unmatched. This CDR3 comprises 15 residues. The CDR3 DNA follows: TGTGCCAGCAGTTACTCGAGGGACAGCTCTCAGCCCCAGCATTTT. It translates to CASSYSRDSSQPQHF.

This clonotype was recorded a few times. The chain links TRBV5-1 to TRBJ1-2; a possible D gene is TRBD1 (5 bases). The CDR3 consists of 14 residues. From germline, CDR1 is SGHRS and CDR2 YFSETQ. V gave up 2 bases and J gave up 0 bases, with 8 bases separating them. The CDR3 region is CASSFGGTNYGYTF. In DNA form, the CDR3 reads TGCGCCAGCAGCTTCGGGGGGACTAACTATGGCTACACCTTC.

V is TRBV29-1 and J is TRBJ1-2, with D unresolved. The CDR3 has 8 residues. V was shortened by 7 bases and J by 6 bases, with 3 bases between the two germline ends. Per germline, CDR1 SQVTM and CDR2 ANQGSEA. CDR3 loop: CSEDGYTF. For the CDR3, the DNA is TGCAGCGAAGATGGCTACACCTTC. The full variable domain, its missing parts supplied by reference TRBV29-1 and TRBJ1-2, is SAVISQKPSRDICQRGTSLTIQCQVDSQVTMMFWYRQQPGQSLTLIATANQGSEATYESGFVIDKFPISRPNLTFSTLTVSNMSPEDSSIYLCSEDGYTFGSGTRLTVV.

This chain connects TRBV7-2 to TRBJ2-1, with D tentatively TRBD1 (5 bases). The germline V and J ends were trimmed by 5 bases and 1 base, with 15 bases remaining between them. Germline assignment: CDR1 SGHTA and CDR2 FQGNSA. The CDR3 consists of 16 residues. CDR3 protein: CASSHPGIVSYNEQFF. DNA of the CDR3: TGTGCCAGCAGCCACCCAGGGATCGTATCCTACAATGAGCAGTTCTTC.

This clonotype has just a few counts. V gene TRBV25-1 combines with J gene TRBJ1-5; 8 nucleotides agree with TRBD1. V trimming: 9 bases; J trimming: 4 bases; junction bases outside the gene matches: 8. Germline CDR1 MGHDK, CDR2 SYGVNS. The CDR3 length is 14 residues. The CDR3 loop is CARWTGYRNQPQHF. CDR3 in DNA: TGTGCCAGATGGACAGGGTACAGGAATCAGCCCCAGCATTTT.

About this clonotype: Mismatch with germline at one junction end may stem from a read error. The CDR3 here is CASSQDSFSGALFF. The CDR3 nucleotides read TGTGCCAGCAGCCAAGATTCCTTTAGCGGGGCGCTGTTTTTT. The rearrangement uses TRBV4-2 and TRBJ2-2; the match to TRBD2 covers 8 bases. CDR1 and CDR2 (germline): LGHNA, YNFKEQ. The CDR3 totals 14 residues.

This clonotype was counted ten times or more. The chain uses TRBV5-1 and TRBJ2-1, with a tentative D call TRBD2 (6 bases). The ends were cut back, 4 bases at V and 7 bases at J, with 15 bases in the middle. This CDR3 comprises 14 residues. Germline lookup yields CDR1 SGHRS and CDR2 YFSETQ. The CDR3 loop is CASSEASAGNEQFF. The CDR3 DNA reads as TGCGCCAGCAGCGAGGCTTCGGCGGGGAATGAGCAGTTCTTC.

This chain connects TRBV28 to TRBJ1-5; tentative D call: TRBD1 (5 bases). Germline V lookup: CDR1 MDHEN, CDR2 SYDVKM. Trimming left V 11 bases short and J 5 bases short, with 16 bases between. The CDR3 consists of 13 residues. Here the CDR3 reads CAGGFSPDQPQHF. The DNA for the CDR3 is TGTGCCGGGGGGTTCTCCCCCGATCAGCCCCAGCATTTT.

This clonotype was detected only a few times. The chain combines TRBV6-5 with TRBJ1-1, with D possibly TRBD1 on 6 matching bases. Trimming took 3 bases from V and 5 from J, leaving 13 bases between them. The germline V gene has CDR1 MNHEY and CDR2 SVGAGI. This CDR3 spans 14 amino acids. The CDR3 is CASSYNGGRTEAFF. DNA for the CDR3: TGTGCCAGCAGTTATAACGGGGGGCGGACTGAAGCTTTCTTT.

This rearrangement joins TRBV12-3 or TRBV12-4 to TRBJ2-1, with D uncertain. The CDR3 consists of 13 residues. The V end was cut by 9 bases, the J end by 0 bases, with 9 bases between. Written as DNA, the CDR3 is TGTGCCAGAAACGTCCGCTCCTACAATGAGCAGTTCTTC. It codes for CARNVRSYNEQFF.

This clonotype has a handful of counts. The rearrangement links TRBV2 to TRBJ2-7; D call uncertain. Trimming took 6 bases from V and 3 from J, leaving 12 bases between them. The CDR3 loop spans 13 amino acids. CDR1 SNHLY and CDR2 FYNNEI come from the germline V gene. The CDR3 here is CASSYQTYYEQYV. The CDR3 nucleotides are TGTGCCAGCAGCTACCAGACCTACTACGAGCAGTACGTC.

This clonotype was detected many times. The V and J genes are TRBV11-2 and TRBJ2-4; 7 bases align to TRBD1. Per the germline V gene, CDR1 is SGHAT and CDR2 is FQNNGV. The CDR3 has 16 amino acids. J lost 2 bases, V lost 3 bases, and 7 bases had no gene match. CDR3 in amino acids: CASSFDRVSTKNIQYF. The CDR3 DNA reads TGTGCCAGCAGCTTTGACAGGGTTTCGACCAAAAACATTCAGTACTTC.

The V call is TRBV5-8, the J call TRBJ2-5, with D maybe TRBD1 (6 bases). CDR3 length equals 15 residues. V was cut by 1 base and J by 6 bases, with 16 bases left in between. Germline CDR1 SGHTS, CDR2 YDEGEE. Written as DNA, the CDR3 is TGTGCCAGCAGCTTGCGTGGGGGCGAAGAAAAGACCCAGTACTTC. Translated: CASSLRGGEEKTQYF.

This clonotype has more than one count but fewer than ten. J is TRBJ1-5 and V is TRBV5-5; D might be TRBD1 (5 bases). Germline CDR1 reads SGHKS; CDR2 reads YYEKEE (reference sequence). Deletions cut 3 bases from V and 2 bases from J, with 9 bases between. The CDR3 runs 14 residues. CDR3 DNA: TGTGCCAGCAGCTGGGGGATAGGCAATCAGCCCCAGCATTTT. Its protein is CASSWGIGNQPQHF.

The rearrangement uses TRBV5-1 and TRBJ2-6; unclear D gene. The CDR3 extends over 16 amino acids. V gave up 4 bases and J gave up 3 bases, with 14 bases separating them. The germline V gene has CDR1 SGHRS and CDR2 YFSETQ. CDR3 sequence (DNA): TGCGCCAGCAGCCCTGGTGTCCTTGATGGGGCCAACGTCCTGACTTTC. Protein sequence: CASSPGVLDGANVLTF.

CDR3 sequence reads: CASSHNPQGVDTQYF. The CDR3 bases are TGTGCCAGCAGCCATAACCCACAGGGGGTAGATACGCAGTATTTT. This rearrangement joins TRBV11-1 to TRBJ2-3; 8 bases map to TRBD1. The CDR3 has 15 residues. The germline V gene has CDR1 SGHAT and CDR2 FQDESV (reference sequence). V shed 5 bases and J 5 bases; nucleotides not matched to a gene: 9.

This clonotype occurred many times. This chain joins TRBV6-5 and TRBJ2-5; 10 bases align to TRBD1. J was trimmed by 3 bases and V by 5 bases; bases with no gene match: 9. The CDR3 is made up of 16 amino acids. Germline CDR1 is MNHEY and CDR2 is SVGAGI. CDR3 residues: CASSQAPGTGEETQYF. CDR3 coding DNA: TGTGCCAGCAGTCAAGCCCCCGGGACAGGGGAAGAGACCCAGTACTTC.

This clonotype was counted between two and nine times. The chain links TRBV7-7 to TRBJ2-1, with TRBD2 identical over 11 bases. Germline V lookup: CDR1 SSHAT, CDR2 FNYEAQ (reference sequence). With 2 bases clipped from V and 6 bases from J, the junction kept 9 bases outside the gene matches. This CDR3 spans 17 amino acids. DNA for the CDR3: TGTGCCAGCAGCTTAATAGCGGGGGGGAGCTCGGGCAATGAGCAGTTCTTC. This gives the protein CASSLIAGGSSGNEQFF.

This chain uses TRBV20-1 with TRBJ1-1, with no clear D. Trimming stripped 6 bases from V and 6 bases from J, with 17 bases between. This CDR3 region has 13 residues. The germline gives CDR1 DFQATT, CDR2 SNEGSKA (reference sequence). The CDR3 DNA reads TGCAGTGCCCCAGGAAGGACTGACGCTGAAGCTTTCTTT. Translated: CSAPGRTDAEAFF.

CDR3 DNA sequence: TGTGCCAGCAGTCCCACCATGGGTACTAATTCACCCCTCCACTTT. Amino acids: CASSPTMGTNSPLHF. The rearrangement uses TRBV12-3 or TRBV12-4 and TRBJ1-6; unclear D gene. V dropped 5 bases and J dropped 6 bases, with 14 bases sitting between them. This CDR3 is 15 amino acids long.

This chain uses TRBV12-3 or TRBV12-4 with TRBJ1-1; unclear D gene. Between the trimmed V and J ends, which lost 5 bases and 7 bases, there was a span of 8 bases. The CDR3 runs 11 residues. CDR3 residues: CASSLGLEAFF. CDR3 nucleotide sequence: TGTGCCAGCAGTCTAGGTCTTGAAGCTTTCTTT.

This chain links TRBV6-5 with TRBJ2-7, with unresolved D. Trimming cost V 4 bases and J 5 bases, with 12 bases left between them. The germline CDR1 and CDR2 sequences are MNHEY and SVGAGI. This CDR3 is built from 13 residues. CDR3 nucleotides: TGTGCCAGCAGTTCATCATACACCGACGAGCAGTACGTC. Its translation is CASSSSYTDEQYV.

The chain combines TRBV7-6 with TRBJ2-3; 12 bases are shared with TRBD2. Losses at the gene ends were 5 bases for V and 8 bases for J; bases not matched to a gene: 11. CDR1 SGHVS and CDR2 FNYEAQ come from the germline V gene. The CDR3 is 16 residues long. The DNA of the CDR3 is TGTGCCAGCAGCCCACGGACTAGCGGGGCCCGTGCTACGCAGTATTTT. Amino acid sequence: CASSPRTSGARATQYF.

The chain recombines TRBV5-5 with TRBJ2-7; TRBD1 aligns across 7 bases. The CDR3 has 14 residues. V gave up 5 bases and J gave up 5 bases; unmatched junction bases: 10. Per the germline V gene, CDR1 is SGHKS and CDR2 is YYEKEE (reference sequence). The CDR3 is CASSPWDSTDEQYV. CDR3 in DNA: TGTGCCAGCAGTCCCTGGGACAGCACTGACGAGCAGTACGTC.